The clone carrying this T cell receptor beta chain came up many times. Its antigen is not identified. The read terminates 3 residues before the CDR3 end, so the remaining end is supplied by the germline J gene. Both groups were predominantly of Caucasian heritage. The data belong to a study of T cell clonality in common variable immunodeficiency. Only in-frame clones appear in the TCRdb table, and some are missing; sequencing was by immunoSEQ multiplex PCR. The profile covers about 35,000 clones, none occurring a single time. The CDR3 has 14 amino acids. V lost 7 bases and J 2 bases, leaving 12 bases between the germline ends. General study results and limits: Fewer TCRbeta clones were shared among CVID subjects than controls.

This clonotype was sampled from a person aged 18-70 years in good health. This chain uses TRBV12-3 or TRBV12-4 with TRBJ1-3, with D possibly matching TRBD1 (6 bases). The sample was peripheral blood mononuclear cells. The CDR3: CASTPTGPGNTIYF. The CDR3 bases that were read are TGTGCCAGCACCCCGACAGGACCTGGAAACACC.